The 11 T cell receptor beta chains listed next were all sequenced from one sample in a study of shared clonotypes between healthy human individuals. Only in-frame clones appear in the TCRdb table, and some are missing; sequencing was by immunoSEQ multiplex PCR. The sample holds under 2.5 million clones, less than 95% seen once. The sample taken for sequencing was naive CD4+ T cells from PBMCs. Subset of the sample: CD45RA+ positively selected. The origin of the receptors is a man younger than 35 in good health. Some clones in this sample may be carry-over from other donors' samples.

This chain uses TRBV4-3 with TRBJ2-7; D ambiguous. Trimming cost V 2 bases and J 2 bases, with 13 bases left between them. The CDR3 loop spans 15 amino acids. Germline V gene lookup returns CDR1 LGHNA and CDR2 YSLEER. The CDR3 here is CASSQKTNGAYEQYF. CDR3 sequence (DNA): TGCGCCAGCAGCCAAAAAACGAACGGCGCCTACGAGCAGTACTTC.

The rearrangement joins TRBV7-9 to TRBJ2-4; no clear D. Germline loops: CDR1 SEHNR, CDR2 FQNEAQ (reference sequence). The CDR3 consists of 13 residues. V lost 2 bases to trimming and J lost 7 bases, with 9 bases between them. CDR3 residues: CASSLSRTNIQYF. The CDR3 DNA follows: TGTGCCAGCAGCTTATCCCGTACGAACATTCAGTACTTC.

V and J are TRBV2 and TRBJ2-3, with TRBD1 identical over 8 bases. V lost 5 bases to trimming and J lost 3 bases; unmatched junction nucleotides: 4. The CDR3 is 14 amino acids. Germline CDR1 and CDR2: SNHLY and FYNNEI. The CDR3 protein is CASSFDRGTDTQYF. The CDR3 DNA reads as TGTGCCAGCAGTTTCGACAGGGGAACAGATACGCAGTATTTT.

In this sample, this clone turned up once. The CDR3 DNA sequence: TGTGCCAGCAGCCCCGGGGCCGCCCGAAACACCATATATTTT. This codes for CASSPGAARNTIYF. V gene TRBV7-2 combines with J gene TRBJ1-3; D is perhaps TRBD1 (5 bases). The CDR3 sequence is 14 residues long. CDR1 and CDR2 (germline): SGHTA, FQGNSA. Trimming stripped 5 bases from V and 5 bases from J, with 13 bases between.

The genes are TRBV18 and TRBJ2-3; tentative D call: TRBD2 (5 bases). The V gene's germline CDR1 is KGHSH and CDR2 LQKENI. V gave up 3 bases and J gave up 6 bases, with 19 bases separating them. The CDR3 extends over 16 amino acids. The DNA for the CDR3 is TGTGCCAGCTCACCTATTGGAGTAAGAGGACTGGATACGCAGTATTTT. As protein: CASSPIGVRGLDTQYF. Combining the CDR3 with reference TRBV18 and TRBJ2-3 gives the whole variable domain NAGVMQNPRHLVRRRGQEARLRCSPMKGHSHVYWYRQLPEEGLKFMVYLQKENIIDESGMPKERFSAEFPKEGPSILRIQQVVRGDSAAYFCASSPIGVRGLDTQYFGPGTRLTVL.

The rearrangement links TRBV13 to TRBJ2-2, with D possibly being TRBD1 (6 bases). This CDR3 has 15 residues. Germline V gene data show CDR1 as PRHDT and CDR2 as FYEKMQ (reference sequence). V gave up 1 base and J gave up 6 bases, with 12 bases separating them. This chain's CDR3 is CASSLEGDRAGELFF. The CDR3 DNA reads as TGTGCCAGCAGCTTAGAGGGGGATCGGGCCGGGGAGCTGTTTTTT.

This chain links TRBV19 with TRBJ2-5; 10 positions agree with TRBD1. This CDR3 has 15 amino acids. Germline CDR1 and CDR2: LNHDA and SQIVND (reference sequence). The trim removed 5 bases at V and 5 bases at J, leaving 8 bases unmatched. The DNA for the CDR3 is TGTGCCAGTAGTCGGGACAGGGGTTACGGCGAGACCCAGTACTTC. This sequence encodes CASSRDRGYGETQYF.

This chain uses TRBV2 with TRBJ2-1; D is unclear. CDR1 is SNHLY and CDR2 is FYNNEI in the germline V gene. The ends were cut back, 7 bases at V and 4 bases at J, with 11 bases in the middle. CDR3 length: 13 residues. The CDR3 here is CASTKSRYNEQFF. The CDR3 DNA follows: TGTGCCAGCACCAAAAGCCGGTACAATGAGCAGTTCTTC.

The CDR3 sequence is CASSEGLAGGPQETQYF. The CDR3 nucleotides read TGTGCCAGCAGTGAAGGACTAGCGGGAGGGCCCCAAGAGACCCAGTACTTC. The chain uses TRBV6-1 and TRBJ2-5; 14 nucleotides align to TRBD2. The junction had 2 bases not matched to a gene; V was cut back by 1 base and J by 1 base. Germline CDR1 and CDR2: MNHNS and SASEGT. The CDR3 consists of 17 residues.

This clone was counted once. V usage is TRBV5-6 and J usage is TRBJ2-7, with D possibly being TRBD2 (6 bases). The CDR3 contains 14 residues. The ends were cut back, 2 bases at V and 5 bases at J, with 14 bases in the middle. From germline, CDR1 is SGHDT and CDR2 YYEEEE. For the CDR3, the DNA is TGTGCCAGCAGCTTCCTGGGGAGGACCCACGAGCAGTACTTC. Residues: CASSFLGRTHEQYF.

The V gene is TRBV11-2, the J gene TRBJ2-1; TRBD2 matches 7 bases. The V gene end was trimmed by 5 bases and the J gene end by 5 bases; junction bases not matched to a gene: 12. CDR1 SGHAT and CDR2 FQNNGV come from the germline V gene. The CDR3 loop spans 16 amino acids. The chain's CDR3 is CASSPQSYAGDNEQFF. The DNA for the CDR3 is TGTGCCAGCAGCCCCCAATCCTACGCGGGGGACAATGAGCAGTTCTTC.